A single sample gave rise to the 4 T cell receptor beta chains below, sequenced in a study of blood T cell repertoires in COVID-19. Libraries were prepared by immunoSEQ multiplex PCR; TCRdb keeps only in-frame clonotypes and omits some of them. The table has approximately 92,000 clones, 80% seen once. The specimen sequenced was peripheral blood. These receptors came from a middle-aged man who had recovered from COVID-19.

J is TRBJ1-1 and V is TRBV10-3; 11 bases line up with TRBD1. This CDR3 is 14 amino acids long. V lost 6 bases, J lost 1 base, and 1 base stayed unmatched. Germline V gene data show CDR1 as ENHRY and CDR2 as SYGVKD. CDR3 coding DNA: TGTGCCATCAGGGACAGGGGGCCGAACACTGAAGCTTTCTTT. It specifies CAIRDRGPNTEAFF.

The chain links TRBV28 to TRBJ2-1; 7 bases fit TRBD2. CDR1 and CDR2 from the germline V gene are MDHEN and SYDVKM. There are 15 residues in the CDR3. With V trimmed by 3 bases and J by 7 bases, 9 bases remained unmatched. This chain's CDR3 is CASSLIREGPNEQFF. CDR3 DNA: TGTGCCAGCAGTTTGATTAGGGAGGGCCCTAATGAGCAGTTCTTC.

V usage is TRBV21-1 and J usage is TRBJ1-1; the D call TRBD1 from the table was never checked on the DNA. TRBV21-1 is assigned pseudogene status. The CDR3 runs 13 residues. CDR3 DNA sequence: TGTGCCAGCAGCATAACAGGGGACACTGAAGCTTTCTTT. Encoded protein: CASSITGDTEAFF.

V gene TRBV19 combines with J gene TRBJ1-2; D may be TRBD1 (6 bases). Germline CDR1 LNHDA, CDR2 SQIVND (reference sequence). V lost 10 bases, J lost 3 bases, and 12 bases lay in between. The CDR3 is 12 amino acids. CDR3 nucleotide sequence: TGTGCCACCGTACAGGGCGACTATGGCTACACCTTC. Translating it yields CATVQGDYGYTF.